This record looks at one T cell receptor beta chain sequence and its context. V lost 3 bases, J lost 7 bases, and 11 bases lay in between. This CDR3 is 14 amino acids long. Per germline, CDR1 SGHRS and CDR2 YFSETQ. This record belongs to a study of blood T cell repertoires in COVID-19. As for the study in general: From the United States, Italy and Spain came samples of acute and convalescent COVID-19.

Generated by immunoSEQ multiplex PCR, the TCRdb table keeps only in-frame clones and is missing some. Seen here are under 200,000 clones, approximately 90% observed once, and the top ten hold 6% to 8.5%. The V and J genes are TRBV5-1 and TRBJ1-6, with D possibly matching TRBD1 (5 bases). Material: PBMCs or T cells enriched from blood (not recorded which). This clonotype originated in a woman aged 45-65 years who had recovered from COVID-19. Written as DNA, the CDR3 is TGCGCCAGCAGCTCCGGACGGGGGAATTCACCCCTCCACTTT. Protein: CASSSGRGNSPLHF.